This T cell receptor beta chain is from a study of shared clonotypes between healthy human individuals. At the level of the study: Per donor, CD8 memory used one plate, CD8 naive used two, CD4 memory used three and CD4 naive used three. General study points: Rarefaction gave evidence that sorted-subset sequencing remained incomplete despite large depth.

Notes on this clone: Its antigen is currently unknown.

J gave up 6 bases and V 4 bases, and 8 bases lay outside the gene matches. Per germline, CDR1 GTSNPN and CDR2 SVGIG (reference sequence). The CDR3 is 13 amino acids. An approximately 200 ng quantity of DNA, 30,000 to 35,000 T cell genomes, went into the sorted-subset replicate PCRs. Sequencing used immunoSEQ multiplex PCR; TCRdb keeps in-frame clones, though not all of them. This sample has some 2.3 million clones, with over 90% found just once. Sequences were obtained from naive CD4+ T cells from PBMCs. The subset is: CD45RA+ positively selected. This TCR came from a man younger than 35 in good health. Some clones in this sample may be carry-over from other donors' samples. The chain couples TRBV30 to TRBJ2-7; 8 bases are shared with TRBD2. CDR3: CAWKRAGVVEQYF. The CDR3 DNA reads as TGTGCCTGGAAAAGAGCGGGAGTAGTCGAGCAGTACTTC.